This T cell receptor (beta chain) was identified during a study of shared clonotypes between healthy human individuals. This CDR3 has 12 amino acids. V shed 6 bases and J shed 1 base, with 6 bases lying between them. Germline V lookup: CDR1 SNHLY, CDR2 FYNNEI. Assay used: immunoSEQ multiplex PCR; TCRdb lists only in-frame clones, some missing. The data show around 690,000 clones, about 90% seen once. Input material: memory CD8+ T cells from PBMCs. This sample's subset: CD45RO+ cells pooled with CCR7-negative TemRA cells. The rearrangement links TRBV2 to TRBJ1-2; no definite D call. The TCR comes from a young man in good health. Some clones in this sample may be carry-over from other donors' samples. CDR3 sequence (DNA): TGTGCCAGCAGCGTCGATAACTATGGCTACACCTTC. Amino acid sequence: CASSVDNYGYTF. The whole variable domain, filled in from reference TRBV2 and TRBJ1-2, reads EPEVTQTPSHQVTQMGQEVILRCVPISNHLYFYWYRQILGQKVEFLVSFYNNEISEKSEIFDDQFSVERPDGSNFTLKIRSTKLEDSAMYFCASSVDNYGYTFGSGTRLTVV.